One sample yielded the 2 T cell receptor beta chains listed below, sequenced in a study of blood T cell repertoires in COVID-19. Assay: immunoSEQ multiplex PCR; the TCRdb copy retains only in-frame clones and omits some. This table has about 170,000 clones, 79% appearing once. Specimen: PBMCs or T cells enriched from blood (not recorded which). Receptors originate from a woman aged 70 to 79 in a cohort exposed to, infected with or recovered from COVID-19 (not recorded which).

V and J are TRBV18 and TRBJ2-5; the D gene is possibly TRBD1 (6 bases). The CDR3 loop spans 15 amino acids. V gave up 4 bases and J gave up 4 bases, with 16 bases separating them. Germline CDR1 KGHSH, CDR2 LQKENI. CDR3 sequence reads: CASSLTGALGETQYF. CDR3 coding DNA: TGTGCCAGCTCACTGACAGGAGCCTTGGGAGAGACCCAGTACTTC. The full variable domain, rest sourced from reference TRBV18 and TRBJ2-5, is NAGVMQNPRHLVRRRGQEARLRCSPMKGHSHVYWYRQLPEEGLKFMVYLQKENIIDESGMPKERFSAEFPKEGPSILRIQQVVRGDSAAYFCASSLTGALGETQYFGPGTRLLVL.

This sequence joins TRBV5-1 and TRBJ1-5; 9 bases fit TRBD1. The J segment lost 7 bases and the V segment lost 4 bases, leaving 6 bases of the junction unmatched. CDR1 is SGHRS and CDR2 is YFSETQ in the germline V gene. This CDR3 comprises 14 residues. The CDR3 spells CASSVTGGEQPQHF. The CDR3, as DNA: TGCGCCAGCAGCGTTACAGGGGGCGAACAGCCCCAGCATTTT. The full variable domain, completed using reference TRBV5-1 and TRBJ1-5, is KAGVTQTPRYLIKTRGQQVTLSCSPISGHRSVSWYQQTPGQGLQFLFEYFSETQRNKGNFPGRFSGRQFSNSRSEMNVSTLELGDSALYLCASSVTGGEQPQHFGDGTRLSIL.